These 11 T cell receptor beta chains were all obtained from the same sample, sequenced in a study of tumor-infiltrating lymphocytes in oesophageal squamous cell carcinoma (dated by TCRdb to the mid-2010s). Receptor libraries were prepared by PCR. Sequencing relied on an Illumina HiSeq 2000. TCRdb reworked the public reads: Q25 trimming with fastp, MiXCR clone assembly, productive beta chains retained. One record per CDR3 amino acid sequence lists the most common genes and DNA. This sample gives approximately 11,000 distinct CDR3 sequences in total; about 50% of them show up just once. Jointly, the top ten make up around a quarter of the sample. Sample: esophageal tumor tissue. These receptors all stem from a male donor with esophageal squamous cell carcinoma.

The V gene is TRBV7-4, the J gene TRBJ2-5; D perhaps matches TRBD2 (6 bases). Judging by the DNA end, TRBJ2-1 fits better; the J call may be wrong. The CDR3 runs 14 residues. Germline CDR1 and CDR2: SGHVT and SQSDAQ. In DNA, the CDR3 is TGTGCCAGCAGCGATACCGGGAGAAATAATGAGCAGTTCTTC. Residues: CASSDTGRNNEQFF.

The V and J genes are TRBV7-2 and TRBJ2-4, with 7 bases fitting TRBD1. Germline CDR1 is SGHTA and CDR2 is FQGNSA. This CDR3 has 15 amino acids. The trim removed 2 bases at V and 13 bases at J, leaving 14 bases unmatched. CDR3 DNA: TGTGCCAGCAGCTTACTACAGGGGCCTACTGGTGAGCAGTACTTC. Protein product: CASSLLQGPTGEQYF.

This clonotype was seen repeatedly, ten times or more. The chain is built from TRBV7-6 and TRBJ2-1, with 8 positions matching TRBD1. Germline V lookup: CDR1 SGHVS, CDR2 FNYEAQ. J gave up 7 bases and V 1 base, and 9 bases lay outside the gene matches. The CDR3 contains 16 residues. The CDR3, as DNA: TGTGCCAGCAGCTTAGTGTATTCAGGGGGCTCTAATGAGCAGTTCTTC. Protein product: CASSLVYSGGSNEQFF.

Judged by abundance, this clonotype is medium-sized (0.01 to 0.1%). The chain carries TRBV27 and TRBJ2-1; D is undetermined. Germline V lookup: CDR1 MNHEY, CDR2 SMNVEV (reference sequence). This CDR3 comprises 14 residues. Trimming took 7 bases from V and 2 from J, leaving 12 bases between them. As DNA, the CDR3 is TGTGCCAGCAATCCGGGCCGGACCTACAATGAGCAGTTCTTC. Amino acid sequence: CASNPGRTYNEQFF.

The chain links TRBV7-6 to TRBJ2-3, with 14 bases fitting TRBD2. CDR3 size: 18 residues. V shed 5 bases and J 5 bases; nucleotides not matched to a gene: 12. From germline, CDR1 is SGHVS and CDR2 FNYEAQ. CDR3 sequence: CASSKTSGGARDIDTQYF. In DNA form, the CDR3 reads TGTGCCAGCAGCAAGACTAGCGGGGGGGCTCGGGACATAGATACGCAGTATTTT.

CDR3 sequence reads: CASSFFSYEQFF. The CDR3 DNA reads as TGTGCCAGCAGCTTCTTCTCCTACGAGCAGTTCTTC. V usage is TRBV7-6 and J usage is TRBJ2-7; D unresolved. The end of the DNA fits TRBJ2-1 better, so the J call may be wrong. This CDR3 contains 12 residues. Per the germline V gene, CDR1 is SGHVS and CDR2 is FNYEAQ.

The V and J genes are TRBV20-1 and TRBJ1-5; no clear D. Germline V gene sequence: CDR1 DFQATT, CDR2 SNEGSKA (reference sequence). The CDR3 spans 13 residues. V lost 4 bases, J lost 12 bases, and 19 bases lay in between. The CDR3 bases are TGCAGTGCTACGACAACAGTGGAGTATGTCCAGCATTTT. The encoded protein is CSATTTVEYVQHF.

The CDR3 protein is CASSFQEVQYF. For the CDR3, the DNA is TGTGCCAGCAGTTTCCAGGAGGTCCAGTACTTC. The chain couples TRBV7-8 to TRBJ2-7, with D possibly matching TRBD2 (5 bases). The CDR3 consists of 11 residues. The germline V gene encodes CDR1 SGHVS and CDR2 FQNEAQ. V lost 6 bases to trimming and J lost 10 bases, with 13 bases between them.

There are a few counts of this clonotype. The DNA of the CDR3 is TGCGCCAGCAGCGCCAGGTTCTCACAAGGGACCGGGGAGCTGTTTTTT. Encoded protein: CASSARFSQGTGELFF. V and J are TRBV5-1 and TRBJ2-2; D is ambiguous. The germline V gene encodes CDR1 SGHRS and CDR2 YFSETQ. The ends were cut back, 4 bases at V and 5 bases at J, with 18 bases in the middle. This CDR3 comprises 16 residues.

V and J are TRBV24-1 and TRBJ2-3; 7 positions agree with TRBD2. The CDR3 has 15 amino acids. Germline trimming cut 5 bases from V and 2 bases from J; bases unmatched to any gene: 6. Germline-derived CDR1 and CDR2 are KGHDR and SFDVKD. The CDR3 bases are TGTGCCACCAGTGTGAGCGGGACTTTCACAGATACGCAGTATTTT. Protein: CATSVSGTFTDTQYF.

V is TRBV7-4 and J is TRBJ2-3; D is ambiguous. The length of the CDR3 is 13 residues. Between the trimmed V and J ends, which lost 3 bases and 7 bases, there was a span of 11 bases. CDR1 is SGHVT and CDR2 is SQSDAQ in the germline V gene. The chain's CDR3 is CASSFPVQNTQYF. CDR3 in DNA: TGTGCCAGCAGCTTTCCCGTTCAGAATACGCAGTATTTT.